The clone carrying this T cell receptor (beta chain) was counted between two and nine times. Germline CDR1 KGHDR, CDR2 SFDVKD. With 2 bases removed from V and 1 base from J, the gap between germline ends came to 13 bases. The CDR3 contains 17 residues. This specimen belongs to a study of blood T cell repertoires in COVID-19. TCRdb's copy holds only in-frame clones and misses some; the assay was immunoSEQ multiplex PCR. The table has roughly 91,000 clones, over 60% seen once. The sequence derives from a man between 65 and 85 years old with acute or convalescent COVID-19. The chain carries TRBV24-1 and TRBJ2-2; D perhaps matches TRBD1 (7 bases). The specimen sequenced was peripheral blood. DNA for the CDR3: TGTGCCACCAGTGATTGGAGGGGGCGAAAGAACACCGGGGAGCTGTTTTTT. It encodes CATSDWRGRKNTGELFF.